The 15 T cell receptor beta chains below come from one sample, sequenced in a study of cytomegalovirus exposure and HLA in healthy donors. Primers for the PCR totalled 60 Vbeta and 13 Jbeta. Using immunoSEQ multiplex PCR, the repertoire was profiled, and TCRdb retains in-frame clones only, with some absent. The table has approximately 160,000 clones, 75% seen once; the top ten hold about 3%. The source material was PBMCs. The receptors originated from a woman aged 45-65 years in good health and CMV-seropositive.

This clone was seen a handful of times. The chain is built from TRBV7-8 and TRBJ1-2, with D perhaps matching TRBD1 (5 bases). The CDR3 is 14 amino acids. V was trimmed by 1 base and J by 5 bases, leaving 11 bases between them. The germline V gene has CDR1 SGHVS and CDR2 FQNEAQ. The CDR3 loop is CASSLGGKHYGYTF. CDR3 nucleotides: TGTGCCAGCAGCTTAGGGGGCAAGCATTATGGCTACACCTTC.

This chain links TRBV5-1 with TRBJ1-2; D uncertain. The CDR3 runs 12 residues. V gave up 4 bases and J gave up 6 bases, with 10 bases separating them. Germline V CDR1 and CDR2: SGHRS, YFSETQ. CDR3 sequence: CASSTSADGYTF. The CDR3 DNA sequence: TGCGCCAGCAGCACTAGTGCTGATGGCTACACCTTC.

The chain has TRBV6-1 and TRBJ1-2, with 10 bases lining up with TRBD1. Germline lookup yields CDR1 MNHNS and CDR2 SASEGT. CDR3 length: 14 amino acids. With V trimmed by 10 bases and J by 7 bases, 12 bases remained unmatched. The CDR3 coding sequence is TGTGCCACCAGCCCCACCGACAGGGGGCGTGGCTACACCTTC. Translating it yields CATSPTDRGRGYTF.

V is TRBV27 and J is TRBJ2-1; the D gene is possibly TRBD2 (6 bases). Germline lookup yields CDR1 MNHEY and CDR2 SMNVEV (reference sequence). Trimming pared 5 bases from V and 2 bases from J, leaving 10 bases between. The CDR3 runs to 14 residues. The CDR3 nucleotides are TGTGCCAGCAGTCCGGGGGATCCCTACAATGAGCAGTTCTTC. Translation gives CASSPGDPYNEQFF.

This CDR3 reads CASSASTTGYLLGYTF. The CDR3, as DNA: TGTGCCAGCAGTGCCAGCACAACAGGCTATCTGTTGGGCTACACCTTC. V is TRBV25-1 and J is TRBJ1-2; D is possibly TRBD1 (5 bases). The CDR3 is made up of 16 amino acids. CDR1 MGHDK and CDR2 SYGVNS come from the germline V gene. V lost 4 bases and J lost 8, with 23 bases in between.

This clone was counted only a few times. The chain links TRBV5-1 to TRBJ1-1; no reliable D call. The germline gives CDR1 SGHRS, CDR2 YFSETQ. This CDR3 comprises 13 residues. Trimming shortened V by 4 bases and J by 1 base, and 8 bases separated the two germline ends. The CDR3 region is CASSAVGNTEAFF. In nucleotides, the CDR3 is TGCGCCAGCAGCGCGGTGGGGAACACTGAAGCTTTCTTT.

This CDR3 reads CASGLGSDRSNQPQHF. The CDR3 region has the DNA TGTGCTAGTGGTTTGGGATCGGACAGGAGCAATCAGCCCCAGCATTTT. This chain uses TRBV12-5 with TRBJ1-5, with 7 bases that match TRBD1. Germline V lookup: CDR1 LGHNT, CDR2 FRNRAP. The junction had 4 bases not matched to a gene; V was cut back by 1 base and J by 1 base. This CDR3 is built from 16 residues. The full variable domain, in which reference TRBV12-5 and TRBJ1-5 provide the parts outside the CDR3, is DARVTQTPRHKVTEMGQEVTMRCQPILGHNTVFWYRQTMMQGLELLAYFRNRAPLDDSGMPKDRFSAEMPDATLATLKIQPSEPRDSAVYFCASGLGSDRSNQPQHFGDGTRLSIL.

The V and J genes are TRBV15 and TRBJ2-7; unclear D gene. The CDR3 consists of 13 residues. CDR1 and CDR2 from the germline V gene are LNHNV and YYDKDF (reference sequence). The ends were cut back, 0 bases at V and 1 base at J, with 4 bases in the middle. CDR3 DNA sequence: TGTGCCACCAGCAGAGAGGAGTCCTACGAGCAGTACTTC. Its protein product is CATSREESYEQYF.

The genes are TRBV2 and TRBJ1-2; D unresolved. This CDR3 spans 10 amino acids. CDR1 SNHLY and CDR2 FYNNEI come from the germline V gene. The V gene lost 6 bases and the J gene lost 7 bases, with 6 bases spanning the gap. DNA for the CDR3: TGTGCCAGCAGGAACGGTGGCTACACCTTC. Amino acids: CASRNGGYTF.

V gene TRBV6-4 combines with J gene TRBJ2-7; a weak D match, TRBD1 (6 bases). The CDR3 is made up of 15 amino acids. V lost 3 bases and J lost 5, with 17 bases in between. The V gene's germline CDR1 is MRHNA and CDR2 SNTAGT. The CDR3 bases are TGTGCCAGCAGTGATGCAAACAGGGACCCCGACGAGCAGTACTTC. Protein: CASSDANRDPDEQYF.

The chain recombines TRBV11-1 with TRBJ2-7, with 8 bases lining up with TRBD1. The V gene end was trimmed by 5 bases and the J gene end by 1 base; junction bases not matched to a gene: 7. CDR1 and CDR2 from the germline V gene are SGHAT and FQDESV (reference sequence). This CDR3 has 15 amino acids. CDR3 sequence reads: CASSEADRASYEQYF. CDR3 DNA: TGTGCCAGCAGCGAGGCGGACAGGGCATCCTACGAGCAGTACTTC.

This clone was observed a handful of times. The chain joins TRBV6-6 to TRBJ2-1; 7 bases line up with TRBD1. V dropped 5 bases and J dropped 9; count of bases not matched to a gene: 7. The germline CDR1 and CDR2 sequences are MNHNY and SVGAGI (reference sequence). This CDR3 contains 13 residues. CDR3 nucleotide sequence: TGTGCCAGCAGTCCATGGGGACAGCCTGAGCAGTTCTTC. Translating gives CASSPWGQPEQFF.

This clone was counted once. The chain uses TRBV6-1 and TRBJ2-7, with D perhaps matching TRBD1 (5 bases). V lost 1 base to trimming and J lost 3 bases, with 10 bases between them. The CDR3 spans 14 residues. The V gene's germline CDR1 is MNHNS and CDR2 SASEGT. The CDR3, as DNA: TGTGCCAGCAGTGAAGTCCCAGGGAACTACGAGCAGTACTTC. This encodes CASSEVPGNYEQYF.

This clone was seen once. The chain employs TRBV7-3 and TRBJ2-2; TRBD2 is a possible D gene (6 bases). The CDR3 extends over 16 amino acids. V was pared by 5 bases and J by 4 bases, with 17 bases between. Germline assignment: CDR1 SGHTA and CDR2 FQGTGA. CDR3 nucleotide sequence: TGTGCCAGCAGCCTGGTCCCCGGGGGTTCCACCGGGGAGCTGTTTTTT. This codes for CASSLVPGGSTGELFF. Looking up the rest from reference TRBV7-3 and TRBJ2-2 gives the full variable domain: GAGVSQTPSNKVTEKGKYVELRCDPISGHTALYWYRQSLGQGPEFLIYFQGTGAADDSGLPNDRFFAVRPEGSVSTLKIQRTERGDSAVYLCASSLVPGGSTGELFFGEGSRLTVL.

This clone has just one count. The same CDR3 can be traced to other DNA sequences in this sample. The rearrangement uses TRBV5-1 and TRBJ1-1, with D perhaps TRBD1 (6 bases). The germline V gene encodes CDR1 SGHRS and CDR2 YFSETQ. With 0 bases removed from V and 1 base from J, the gap between germline ends came to 7 bases. The CDR3 is 14 amino acids. CDR3: CASSLVQGNTEAFF. Here the CDR3 DNA reads TGCGCCAGCAGCTTGGTACAGGGGAACACTGAAGCTTTCTTT.